The 27 T cell receptor beta chains below all came from one sample that was sequenced in a study of OX40 agonist ivuxolimab in advanced cancers. Library preparation was by the immunoSEQ multiplex PCR assay. TCRdb limited this immuneACCESS table to in-frame rearrangements with V and J called. A share of clones is missing; checked studies link under half to unresolved V genes, and the rest is unexplained. The sample table lists about 100,000 clones, approximately 94% of them with a count of one. The ten top clones hold 0.18% of the sample. The sample in question was CD4+ or CD8+ T cells sorted from blood, obtained in a trial of the OX40 agonist ivuxolimab. The source of these receptors is an adult with an advanced solid tumor such as melanoma, head and neck, liver or kidney cancer.

The gene calls are TRBV14 and TRBJ1-2, with 9 bases aligning to TRBD1. Per the germline V gene, CDR1 is SGHDN and CDR2 is FVKESK. J lost 7 bases, V lost 3 bases, and 6 bases had no gene match. The CDR3 sequence is 14 residues long. The CDR3 protein is CASSQMDRGRGYTF. The CDR3 region has the DNA TGTGCCAGCAGCCAGATGGACAGGGGACGTGGCTACACCTTC.

The chain is built from TRBV28 and TRBJ2-1; 10 nucleotides match TRBD1. CDR1 and CDR2 (germline): MDHEN, SYDVKM. The CDR3 is made up of 15 amino acids. V shed 6 bases, J shed 0 bases, and the junction held 2 bases outside the gene matches. The CDR3 reads CASRRTGGSYNEQFF. In DNA, the CDR3 is TGTGCCAGCAGACGGACAGGGGGCTCCTACAATGAGCAGTTCTTC. The variable domain in full, completed from reference TRBV28 and TRBJ2-1, reads DVKVTQSSRYLVKRTGEKVFLECVQDMDHENMFWYRQDPGLGLRLIYFSYDVKMKEKGDIPEGYSVSREKKERFSLILESASTNQTSMYLCASRRTGGSYNEQFFGPGTRLTVL.

The chain couples TRBV7-9 to TRBJ1-2, with D uncertain. This CDR3 has 12 residues. Germline V gives CDR1 SEHNR, CDR2 FQNEAQ (reference sequence). V was shortened by 5 bases and J by 4 bases, with 8 bases between the two germline ends. In nucleotides, the CDR3 is TGTGCCAGCAGCCTAGATATCTATGGCTACACCTTC. Its protein product is CASSLDIYGYTF. Full variable domain (rest looked up from reference TRBV7-9 and TRBJ1-2): DTGVSQNPRHKITKRGQNVTFRCDPISEHNRLYWYRQTLGQGPEFLTYFQNEAQLEKSRLLSDRFSAERPKGSFSTLEIQRTEQGDSAMYLCASSLDIYGYTFGSGTRLTVV.

A few counts support this clone. This sequence joins TRBV2 and TRBJ1-1; tentative D call: TRBD1 (5 bases). The CDR3 sequence is 13 residues long. Germline V gene data show CDR1 as SNHLY and CDR2 as FYNNEI. V gave up 10 bases and J gave up 0 bases, with 12 bases separating them. The CDR3, as DNA: TGTGCCAAAGGGGTGGAGATGAACACTGAAGCTTTCTTT. This codes for CAKGVEMNTEAFF.

The chain carries TRBV28 and TRBJ1-1; possibly TRBD1 for D (5 bases). V was clipped by 10 bases and J by 11 bases, with 14 bases between them. Germline V gene sequence: CDR1 MDHEN, CDR2 SYDVKM. The CDR3 spans 10 residues. Here the CDR3 DNA reads TGTGCCACCTCTCCTTGGGGGGCTTTCTTT. It codes for CATSPWGAFF.

This rearrangement joins TRBV7-2 to TRBJ1-2; D gene ambiguous. This CDR3 has 14 residues. Trimming removed 1 base from V and 1 base from J, with 7 bases in between. The germline gives CDR1 SGHTA, CDR2 FQGNSA. The CDR3 region is CASSLVRLNYGYTF. CDR3 in DNA: TGTGCCAGCAGCTTAGTCAGGCTTAACTATGGCTACACCTTC.

V is TRBV7-2 and J is TRBJ2-1; possibly TRBD2 for D (5 bases). The CDR3 is 15 residues long. Trimming cost V 1 base and J 7 bases, with 14 bases left between them. Germline assignment: CDR1 SGHTA and CDR2 FQGNSA. The CDR3 region has the DNA TGTGCCAGCAGCTTAGTGGCGGGTATAGGGAATGAGCAGTTCTTC. This sequence encodes CASSLVAGIGNEQFF.

The chain carries TRBV7-9 and TRBJ2-7; the match to TRBD1 covers 9 bases. CDR3 length: 15 amino acids. V shed 4 bases and J 6 bases; nucleotides not matched to a gene: 10. Per germline, CDR1 SEHNR and CDR2 FQNEAQ (reference sequence). For the CDR3, the DNA is TGTGCCAGCAGCTCGGGACAGGGTATTCGAGGCGAGCAGTACTTC. It specifies CASSSGQGIRGEQYF.

The V and J genes are TRBV18 and TRBJ2-7; D not certain. The CDR3 loop spans 13 amino acids. CDR1 and CDR2 (germline): KGHSH, LQKENI. Between the trimmed V and J ends, which lost 0 bases and 3 bases, there was a span of 6 bases. CDR3 DNA sequence: TGTGCCAGCTCACCACCGGGATTCTACGAGCAGTACTTC. Protein sequence: CASSPPGFYEQYF.

J is TRBJ1-1 and V is TRBV18; possible D gene TRBD1, 5 bases. The CDR3 is made up of 13 amino acids. With 2 bases removed from V and 6 bases from J, the gap between germline ends came to 10 bases. Germline CDR1 is KGHSH and CDR2 is LQKENI. CDR3 in amino acids: CASSPSGRAEAFF. The CDR3 DNA sequence: TGTGCCAGCTCACCATCAGGGCGCGCTGAAGCTTTCTTT.

This sequence joins TRBV9 and TRBJ1-1; 9 nucleotides match TRBD1. With V trimmed by 3 bases and J by 0 bases, 9 bases remained unmatched. Germline CDR1 reads SGDLS; CDR2 reads YYNGEE. The CDR3 is 17 residues long. The CDR3 DNA is TGTGCCAGCAGCGCCGGACAGGGGCCTTACTTGAACACTGAAGCTTTCTTT. It codes for CASSAGQGPYLNTEAFF.

The CDR3: CASSVTGLAGEDTQYF. The CDR3 nucleotides are TGTGCCAGCAGTGTAACGGGACTAGCGGGAGAGGATACGCAGTATTTT. This chain uses TRBV27 with TRBJ2-3; 14 bases align to TRBD2. Germline V gene lookup returns CDR1 MNHEY and CDR2 SMNVEV (reference sequence). The CDR3 contains 16 residues. V shed 5 bases and J 6 bases; nucleotides not matched to a gene: 7.

The gene calls are TRBV19 and TRBJ2-6; TRBD2 might be the D (6 bases). Trimming took off 3 bases at V and 0 bases at J, with 12 bases between the two ends. The germline V gene encodes CDR1 LNHDA and CDR2 SQIVND (reference sequence). The CDR3 covers 17 residues. The CDR3 coding sequence is TGTGCCAGTAGTATTGGAGGGCAGAGCTCTGGGGCCAACGTCCTGACTTTC. This sequence encodes CASSIGGQSSGANVLTF.

This chain links TRBV5-8 with TRBJ2-1; maybe TRBD1 (5 bases). The CDR3 consists of 15 residues. Trimming pared 2 bases from V and 6 bases from J, leaving 15 bases between. The germline V gene has CDR1 SGHTS and CDR2 YDEGEE. CDR3 nucleotides: TGTGCCAGCAGCTTAGGGGCTAGTTGGGTCAATGAGCAGTTCTTC. This encodes CASSLGASWVNEQFF.

V and J are TRBV10-3 and TRBJ2-3; D possibly corresponds to TRBD2 (6 bases). With 7 bases removed from V and 0 bases from J, the gap between germline ends came to 14 bases. CDR1 and CDR2 from the germline V gene are ENHRY and SYGVKD. The CDR3 has 15 residues. The CDR3 protein is CAINGRSTSTDTQYF. The CDR3 DNA follows: TGTGCCATCAACGGGAGATCGACTAGCACAGATACGCAGTATTTT.

V gene TRBV6-5 combines with J gene TRBJ2-7; a weak D match, TRBD1 (6 bases). The CDR3 runs 15 residues. Germline CDR1 and CDR2: MNHEY and SVGAGI. Trimming stripped 0 bases from V and 2 bases from J, with 11 bases between. CDR3: CASSYSKQGAYEQYF. CDR3 nucleotide sequence: TGTGCCAGCAGTTACTCGAAACAGGGTGCCTACGAGCAGTACTTC.

The chain has TRBV25-1 and TRBJ1-2; no firm D call. V was trimmed by 4 bases and J by 8 bases, leaving 14 bases between them. The CDR3 consists of 13 residues. Germline V lookup: CDR1 MGHDK, CDR2 SYGVNS. In nucleotides, the CDR3 is TGTGCCAGCAGTGGGGGTTTGGGGAAGGGCTACACCTTC. Translated: CASSGGLGKGYTF.

The gene calls are TRBV5-4 and TRBJ2-3, with unresolved D. CDR3 length: 15 residues. Trimming left V 0 bases short and J 1 base short, with 9 bases between. The germline gives CDR1 SGHNT, CDR2 YYREEE (reference sequence). The CDR3 DNA reads as TGTGCCAGCAGCTTGGATGTCGGCGGCACAGATACGCAGTATTTT. Its translation is CASSLDVGGTDTQYF.

The rearrangement uses TRBV18 and TRBJ2-3; 8 bases agree with TRBD2. There are 15 residues in the CDR3. V trimming: 6 bases; J trimming: 6 bases; junction bases outside the gene matches: 11. The V gene's germline CDR1 is KGHSH and CDR2 LQKENI. The CDR3 region has the DNA TGTGCCAGCTCCTATCGGCGGGAGGTGCGTGATACGCAGTATTTT. It yields the protein CASSYRREVRDTQYF.

The chain is built from TRBV5-1 and TRBJ1-4; no clear D gene. The V gene lost 4 bases and the J gene lost 4 bases, with 14 bases spanning the gap. CDR1 is SGHRS and CDR2 is YFSETQ in the germline V gene. CDR3 length equals 15 residues. The DNA for the CDR3 is TGCGCCAGCAGCCTATCGGGTCTCAATAATGAAAAACTGTTTTTT. This gives the protein CASSLSGLNNEKLFF.

V usage is TRBV4-2 and J usage is TRBJ1-5; D is possibly TRBD1 (5 bases). The CDR3 totals 15 residues. V lost 0 bases and J lost 0, with 6 bases in between. CDR1 is LGHNA and CDR2 is YNFKEQ in the germline V gene. The CDR3 nucleotides read TGTGCCAGCAGCCAAGACAGGGTTAGCAATCAGCCCCAGCATTTT. This gives the protein CASSQDRVSNQPQHF.

The chain uses TRBV7-2 and TRBJ1-1; a weak D match, TRBD1 (5 bases). The germline V gene encodes CDR1 SGHTA and CDR2 FQGNSA. V gave up 4 bases and J gave up 8 bases, with 17 bases separating them. The CDR3 extends over 14 amino acids. The CDR3 loop is CASSSGTAVIEAFF. The CDR3, as DNA: TGTGCCAGCAGCTCCGGGACGGCCGTAATAGAAGCTTTCTTT.

The chain has TRBV6-1 and TRBJ2-7; a possible D gene is TRBD2 (5 bases). This CDR3 is 11 amino acids long. Germline CDR1 is MNHNS and CDR2 is SASEGT. Trimming took 6 bases from V and 4 from J, leaving 7 bases between them. This CDR3 reads CASRRAYEQYF. The DNA for the CDR3 is TGTGCCAGCAGGAGGGCTTACGAGCAGTACTTC.

Written as DNA, the CDR3 is TGCGCCAGCAGCCAAGACAGGCCTAGCCCTGGCGGGGAGCAGTACTTC. It codes for CASSQDRPSPGGEQYF. This chain connects TRBV4-3 to TRBJ2-7; maybe TRBD2 (5 bases). V lost 0 bases, J lost 7 bases, and 19 bases lay in between. CDR1 is LGHNA and CDR2 is YSLEER in the germline V gene. The CDR3 totals 16 residues.

The genes are TRBV9 and TRBJ1-1, with 8 bases lining up with TRBD1. Germline CDR1 reads SGDLS; CDR2 reads YYNGEE. The V and J ends lost 3 bases and 6 bases, in that order; junction bases with no gene match: 4. The CDR3 sequence is 13 residues long. The CDR3 spells CASSAGQGPEAFF. Here the CDR3 DNA reads TGTGCCAGCAGCGCCGGACAGGGCCCTGAAGCTTTCTTT.

The genes are TRBV9 and TRBJ2-5; D not certain. V shed 4 bases and J shed 5 bases, with 12 bases lying between them. The CDR3 spans 13 residues. Germline V CDR1 and CDR2: SGDLS, YYNGEE. This chain's CDR3 is CASSQSPGETQYF. The CDR3 DNA follows: TGTGCCAGCAGCCAGTCCCCCGGGGAGACCCAGTACTTC.

The CDR3 bases are TGTGCCAGCAAGCTCGGCGGGAGGGGAAACACCTACGAGCAGTACTTC. The encoded protein is CASKLGGRGNTYEQYF. The rearrangement uses TRBV5-4 and TRBJ2-7; 9 bases match TRBD2. Germline-derived CDR1 and CDR2 are SGHNT and YYREEE (reference sequence). Trimming cost V 6 bases and J 2 bases; bases outside gene matches: 12. CDR3 length: 16 residues.